Each of the 30 T cell receptor beta chains below was sequenced from the same sample in a study of shared clonotypes between healthy human individuals. Sequencing was performed with immunoSEQ multiplex PCR; in TCRdb, only in-frame clones are kept and a portion is missing. The data contain about 2,500,000 clones, approximately 94% of them singletons. Source material: naive CD4+ T cells sorted from blood. The sample's subset: CD45RA+ positively selected. Receptor source: a man between 18 and 29 years old in good health.

This clone has a single count. The V gene is TRBV6-4, the J gene TRBJ2-3; the match to TRBD2 covers 13 bases. The germline V gene has CDR1 MRHNA and CDR2 SNTAGT. The CDR3 runs to 15 residues. V lost 7 bases and J lost 6; bases outside the gene matches: 7. CDR3 sequence: CASNVLAGGCDTQYF. The CDR3 DNA sequence: TGTGCCAGCAACGTACTAGCGGGAGGGTGTGATACGCAGTATTTT.

V usage is TRBV28 and J usage is TRBJ2-5; D remains unclear. This CDR3 comprises 12 residues. The V gene lost 5 bases and the J gene lost 2 bases, with 6 bases spanning the gap. The germline V gene has CDR1 MDHEN and CDR2 SYDVKM. The CDR3 loop is CASSGLQETQYF. The CDR3 DNA is TGTGCCAGCAGTGGCCTACAAGAGACCCAGTACTTC. The full variable domain, with the rest looked up from reference TRBV28 and TRBJ2-5, is DVKVTQSSRYLVKRTGEKVFLECVQDMDHENMFWYRQDPGLGLRLIYFSYDVKMKEKGDIPEGYSVSREKKERFSLILESASTNQTSMYLCASSGLQETQYFGPGTRLLVL.

For this clone: At the DNA level, this CDR3 is encoded by other sequences in the same sample as well. The chain is built from TRBV5-4 and TRBJ2-7; 7 bases align to TRBD2. In germline, CDR1 is SGHNT, CDR2 YYREEE (reference sequence). This CDR3 region has 15 residues. After removal of 0 bases from V and 1 base from J, the junction contained 4 bases not matched to a gene. The CDR3 reads CASSLDGGGSYEQYF. CDR3 sequence (DNA): TGTGCCAGCAGCTTGGACGGCGGGGGTTCCTACGAGCAGTACTTC.

On this clone: In the same sample, other DNA sequences code for this CDR3. V usage is TRBV20-1 and J usage is TRBJ2-5; no firm D call. V lost 4 bases and J 4 bases, leaving 1 base between the germline ends. Germline CDR1 is DFQATT and CDR2 is SNEGSKA (reference sequence). This CDR3 is 9 amino acids long. The CDR3 DNA sequence: TGCAGTGCTACAGAGACCCAGTACTTC. It is translated as CSATETQYF.

About this clone: This CDR3 is also generated by other DNA sequences in the sample. The gene calls are TRBV6-6 and TRBJ2-7; TRBD2 matches 11 bases. Unmatched junction bases numbered 3, after V lost 5 bases and J lost 0 bases. Germline loops: CDR1 MNHNY, CDR2 SVGAGI (reference sequence). CDR3 length: 15 amino acids. In DNA, the CDR3 is TGTGCCAGCAGTCCCGGGACTAGCGGCTCCTACGAGCAGTACTTC. Translated, it gives CASSPGTSGSYEQYF.

V and J are TRBV5-1 and TRBJ2-7, with 9 bases identical to TRBD1. The CDR3 covers 14 residues. Per germline, CDR1 SGHRS and CDR2 YFSETQ. J gave up 3 bases and V 4 bases, and 5 bases lay outside the gene matches. CDR3 protein: CASSVTGGYYEQYF. DNA for the CDR3: TGCGCCAGCAGCGTAACAGGGGGCTACTACGAGCAGTACTTC.

The chain employs TRBV18 and TRBJ2-5; D unclear. V was cut by 2 bases and J by 1 base, with 11 bases left in between. The CDR3 is made up of 15 amino acids. Germline lookup yields CDR1 KGHSH and CDR2 LQKENI. The CDR3, as DNA: TGTGCCAGCTCACCAGGATACAGTCCCCAAGAGACCCAGTACTTC. Residues: CASSPGYSPQETQYF.

The table lists this clone with a few counts. Other DNA sequences in the same sample also yield this CDR3. The V gene is TRBV9, the J gene TRBJ2-1, with 11 positions matching TRBD2. The V segment lost 3 bases and the J segment 4 bases; nucleotides outside the gene matches: 3. Germline-derived CDR1 and CDR2 are SGDLS and YYNGEE. The CDR3 totals 15 residues. The CDR3 loop is CASSAGTSGYNEQFF. As DNA, the CDR3 is TGTGCCAGCAGCGCCGGGACTAGCGGTTACAATGAGCAGTTCTTC.

The chain's CDR3 is CAIASGDPRQYF. In DNA form, the CDR3 reads TGTGCCATCGCTAGCGGGGATCCGAGGCAGTACTTC. This chain links TRBV10-3 with TRBJ2-7, with TRBD2 identical over 9 bases. V lost 8 bases and J lost 9; bases outside the gene matches: 8. The CDR3 spans 12 residues. The V gene's germline CDR1 is ENHRY and CDR2 SYGVKD.

In this sample, this clone turned up once. The V and J genes are TRBV23-1 and TRBJ2-2; D is possibly TRBD1 (8 bases). TRBV23-1 belongs to the ORF category, with a function that is uncertain. The CDR3 has 20 residues. The V gene lost 7 bases and the J gene lost 6 bases, with 33 bases spanning the gap. CDR3 in amino acids: CASTQRTGIILAVLPGELFF. The CDR3 nucleotides read TGCGCCAGCACCCAAAGGACAGGGATTATCCTAGCGGTGTTACCCGGGGAGCTGTTTTTT.

This clone has only one observation. The gene calls are TRBV19 and TRBJ1-3; D is perhaps TRBD1 (5 bases). This CDR3 comprises 12 residues. V was pared by 4 bases and J by 4 bases, with 5 bases between. In germline, CDR1 is LNHDA, CDR2 SQIVND (reference sequence). The CDR3 nucleotides are TGTGCCAGTAGTAGACAGGGAAACACCATATATTTT. Translating it yields CASSRQGNTIYF.

This chain's CDR3 is CASSLGRTSSYNEQFF. In DNA, the CDR3 is TGTGCCAGCAGCTTGGGGAGGACGAGCTCCTACAATGAGCAGTTCTTC. The V call is TRBV9, the J call TRBJ2-1, with a weak D call TRBD2 (6 bases). Trimming pared 4 bases from V and 0 bases from J, leaving 14 bases between. CDR3 length equals 16 residues. Germline CDR1 SGDLS, CDR2 YYNGEE.

This clone has just a few counts. CDR3 amino acids: CSVVRMLNTEAFF. The CDR3 coding sequence is TGCAGCGTTGTACGTATGCTGAACACTGAAGCTTTCTTT. The V call is TRBV29-1, the J call TRBJ1-1; no definite D call. The CDR3 sequence is 13 residues long. The germline V gene has CDR1 SQVTM and CDR2 ANQGSEA. V lost 4 bases and J lost 0, with 9 bases in between.

The V and J genes are TRBV2 and TRBJ2-5; possible D gene TRBD1, 5 bases. Between the trimmed V and J ends, which lost 6 bases and 3 bases, there was a span of 23 bases. Germline lookup yields CDR1 SNHLY and CDR2 FYNNEI. The CDR3 has 17 amino acids. In nucleotides, the CDR3 is TGTGCCAGCAGCTCCTATCGGACACAACTAACGAAAGAGACCCAGTACTTC. Translated: CASSSYRTQLTKETQYF.

The rearrangement uses TRBV5-1 and TRBJ2-6; 9 positions match TRBD1. CDR1 SGHRS and CDR2 YFSETQ come from the germline V gene. V lost 0 bases to trimming and J lost 2 bases; unmatched junction nucleotides: 3. This CDR3 is 17 amino acids long. For the CDR3, the DNA is TGCGCCAGCAGCTTGGGACAGGGGGAAGCTGGGGCCAACGTCCTGACTTTC. Amino acid sequence: CASSLGQGEAGANVLTF. The variable domain in full, with the rest retrieved from reference TRBV5-1 and TRBJ2-6, is KAGVTQTPRYLIKTRGQQVTLSCSPISGHRSVSWYQQTPGQGLQFLFEYFSETQRNKGNFPGRFSGRQFSNSRSEMNVSTLELGDSALYLCASSLGQGEAGANVLTFGAGSRLTVL.

The CDR3 DNA sequence: TGTGCCAGCAGGGGAAGCGTTACCGGGGAGCTGTTTTTT. Translation gives CASRGSVTGELFF. The rearrangement uses TRBV2 and TRBJ2-2; D gene ambiguous. The germline V gene has CDR1 SNHLY and CDR2 FYNNEI. V was pared by 6 bases and J by 5 bases, with 10 bases between. This CDR3 region has 13 residues.

J is TRBJ2-4 and V is TRBV7-9; 9 bases map to TRBD1. With V trimmed by 5 bases and J by 5 bases, 13 bases remained unmatched. The CDR3 sequence is 17 residues long. Per the germline V gene, CDR1 is SEHNR and CDR2 is FQNEAQ (reference sequence). Here the CDR3 reads CASSPEGGQGVENIQYF. DNA for the CDR3: TGTGCCAGCAGCCCCGAAGGGGGACAGGGAGTGGAAAACATTCAGTACTTC.

The J gene is TRBJ2-5, the V gene TRBV7-6; D unresolved. V lost 5 bases to trimming and J lost 5 bases, with 15 bases between them. The CDR3 covers 14 residues. CDR1 and CDR2 (germline): SGHVS, FNYEAQ. The DNA for the CDR3 is TGTGCCAGCAGCACGGAGACCCCTAGTGAGACCCAGTACTTC. This translates into CASSTETPSETQYF.

The CDR3 protein is CASSLDVPPETQYF. CDR3 nucleotide sequence: TGCGCCAGCAGCTTGGATGTCCCGCCAGAGACCCAGTACTTC. V gene TRBV5-1 combines with J gene TRBJ2-5; the D is unclear. The CDR3 contains 14 residues. The germline V gene has CDR1 SGHRS and CDR2 YFSETQ. Trimming shortened V by 0 bases and J by 4 bases, and 10 bases separated the two germline ends.

The chain couples TRBV6-1 to TRBJ2-7; D call uncertain. V was cut by 3 bases and J by 4 bases, with 13 bases left in between. There are 14 residues in the CDR3. Germline values: CDR1 MNHNS, CDR2 SASEGT. In DNA form, the CDR3 reads TGTGCCAGCAGTGACGGCGGTTTTATGTACGAGCAGTACTTC. This translates into CASSDGGFMYEQYF.

V gene TRBV19 combines with J gene TRBJ2-7; 7 positions match TRBD1. V lost 6 bases, J lost 3 bases, and 8 bases stayed unmatched. CDR1 and CDR2 from the germline V gene are LNHDA and SQIVND (reference sequence). This CDR3 is built from 14 residues. CDR3 bases: TGTGCCAGTAGGTCGCAGGGGGTCGACTACGAGCAGTACTTC. Translated, it gives CASRSQGVDYEQYF. Full variable domain (rest looked up from reference TRBV19 and TRBJ2-7): DGGITQSPKYLFRKEGQNVTLSCEQNLNHDAMYWYRQDPGQGLRLIYYSQIVNDFQKGDIAEGYSVSREKKESFPLTVTSAQKNPTAFYLCASRSQGVDYEQYFGPGTRLTVT.

The chain carries TRBV7-2 and TRBJ2-7; 9 nucleotides match TRBD1. Germline-derived CDR1 and CDR2 are SGHTA and FQGNSA. This CDR3 is built from 15 residues. Trimming removed 4 bases from V and 3 bases from J; junction bases left unmatched: 7. DNA of the CDR3: TGTGCCAGCAGCTATCTCCCGACAGGGGGCTACGAGCAGTACTTC. Its protein product is CASSYLPTGGYEQYF.

This clone was found once. CDR3 sequence: CASSYSGQGGIETQYF. The CDR3 DNA reads as TGTGCCAGCAGTTACTCTGGCCAGGGTGGAATAGAGACCCAGTACTTC. This chain connects TRBV6-5 to TRBJ2-5; tentative D call: TRBD1 (5 bases). Germline CDR1 MNHEY, CDR2 SVGAGI. This CDR3 spans 16 amino acids. Trimming stripped 0 bases from V and 4 bases from J, with 15 bases between.

The chain employs TRBV18 and TRBJ2-1; the D is unclear. V lost 4 bases to trimming and J lost 4 bases, with 8 bases between them. Germline V gives CDR1 KGHSH, CDR2 LQKENI. The CDR3 has 13 residues. CDR3 sequence (DNA): TGTGCCAGCTCACTAATCCAATACAATGAGCAGTTCTTC. Protein: CASSLIQYNEQFF.

The chain links TRBV10-3 to TRBJ2-5, with 7 bases matching TRBD1. The better agreement between TRBJ2-7 and the DNA end casts doubt on the J call. The CDR3 loop spans 12 amino acids. Germline assignment: CDR1 ENHRY and CDR2 SYGVKD. CDR3 sequence reads: CAISTGTDEQYF. DNA for the CDR3: TGTGCCATCAGTACCGGGACAGACGAGCAGTACTTC.

This sequence joins TRBV6-5 and TRBJ1-2, with D possibly TRBD1 on 5 matching bases. V was clipped by 5 bases and J by 4 bases, with 11 bases between them. The CDR3 runs 13 residues. In germline, CDR1 is MNHEY, CDR2 SVGAGI. The chain's CDR3 is CASSRKGVYGYTF. In DNA form, the CDR3 reads TGTGCCAGCAGTCGAAAAGGGGTCTATGGCTACACCTTC.

The genes are TRBV27 and TRBJ1-1; 7 bases match TRBD1. V was pared by 2 bases and J by 0 bases, with 6 bases of the junction left unmatched. Germline CDR1 and CDR2: MNHEY and SMNVEV (reference sequence). The CDR3 totals 16 residues. The CDR3 spells CASSLRGQVMNTEAFF. The CDR3 DNA reads as TGTGCCAGCAGTTTAAGAGGACAGGTCATGAACACTGAAGCTTTCTTT.

This rearrangement joins TRBV7-2 to TRBJ2-5; TRBD2 matches at 9 bases. The V and J ends lost 5 bases and 2 bases, in that order; junction bases with no gene match: 6. The germline V gene encodes CDR1 SGHTA and CDR2 FQGNSA. The CDR3 runs to 15 residues. This CDR3 reads CASSVTSGAQETQYF. The CDR3 DNA sequence: TGTGCCAGCAGCGTGACTAGCGGAGCTCAAGAGACCCAGTACTTC.

This chain connects TRBV7-9 to TRBJ2-2; D is undetermined. CDR1 is SEHNR and CDR2 is FQNEAQ in the germline V gene (reference sequence). The CDR3 runs to 14 residues. Trimming took 5 bases from V and 1 from J, leaving 8 bases between them. CDR3 amino acids: CASSPRKNTGELFF. The CDR3 bases are TGTGCCAGCAGCCCGAGGAAGAACACCGGGGAGCTGTTTTTT.

This rearrangement joins TRBV10-3 to TRBJ2-7, with D maybe TRBD2 (6 bases). Germline V gene lookup returns CDR1 ENHRY and CDR2 SYGVKD. Trimming took off 4 bases at V and 6 bases at J, with 16 bases between the two ends. This CDR3 has 14 residues. CDR3 in amino acids: CAISVGGEVSEQYF. Here the CDR3 DNA reads TGTGCCATCAGTGTGGGGGGAGAAGTCAGCGAGCAGTACTTC.